A single sample gave rise to the 19 T cell receptor beta chains below, sequenced in a study of cytomegalovirus exposure and HLA in healthy donors. The method was immunoSEQ multiplex PCR; TCRdb's version includes in-frame clones alone and lacks a portion of them. The sample includes over 200,000 clones, roughly 88% seen only once; the top ten take around 3.1%. The sequenced material came from PBMCs. The receptors come from a young woman in good health and CMV-seronegative.

This chain joins TRBV20-1 and TRBJ2-5, with no clear D. V was cut by 3 bases and J by 4 bases, with 3 bases left in between. This CDR3 has 10 amino acids. Germline V CDR1 and CDR2: DFQATT, SNEGSKA (reference sequence). The CDR3 reads CSASIETQYF. Written as DNA, the CDR3 is TGCAGTGCTAGCATAGAGACCCAGTACTTC.

The chain uses TRBV5-1 and TRBJ2-3, with 12 nucleotides matching TRBD2. The CDR3 has 17 amino acids. J gave up 4 bases and V 2 bases, and 8 bases lay outside the gene matches. CDR1 is SGHRS, CDR2 YFSETQ, per germline. The CDR3 sequence is CASSFGQTSGSADTQYF. DNA of the CDR3: TGCGCCAGCAGCTTCGGTCAGACTAGCGGGAGTGCAGATACGCAGTATTTT. Full variable domain (rest looked up from reference TRBV5-1 and TRBJ2-3): KAGVTQTPRYLIKTRGQQVTLSCSPISGHRSVSWYQQTPGQGLQFLFEYFSETQRNKGNFPGRFSGRQFSNSRSEMNVSTLELGDSALYLCASSFGQTSGSADTQYFGPGTRLTVL.

This sequence joins TRBV5-8 and TRBJ2-5; D perhaps matches TRBD2 (5 bases). The CDR3 has 14 residues. Trimming removed 4 bases from V and 12 bases from J, with 22 bases in between. Germline CDR1 SGHTS, CDR2 YDEGEE. The CDR3 DNA is TGTGCCAGCAGCCACGGGGAGACTCCCCGGGTCAAGTACTTC. Translated, it gives CASSHGETPRVKYF.

The chain combines TRBV7-8 with TRBJ2-2, with 12 bases aligning to TRBD2. V trimming: 2 bases; J trimming: 2 bases; junction bases outside the gene matches: 6. This CDR3 is built from 18 residues. Germline assignment: CDR1 SGHVS and CDR2 FQNEAQ. The CDR3 reads CASSLPLAGGGNTGELFF. As DNA, the CDR3 is TGTGCCAGCAGCTTACCTCTAGCGGGAGGGGGTAACACCGGGGAGCTGTTTTTT.

This chain uses TRBV7-6 with TRBJ2-2; perhaps TRBD1 as D (6 bases). Germline-derived CDR1 and CDR2 are SGHVS and FNYEAQ. The length of the CDR3 is 14 residues. Trimming removed 4 bases at V and 5 bases at J, with 11 bases between. CDR3 nucleotide sequence: TGTGCCAGCAGCTCGGACAGCCCGACCGGGGAGCTGTTTTTT. The encoded protein is CASSSDSPTGELFF.

The genes are TRBV5-1 and TRBJ2-2; the D is unclear. There are 11 residues in the CDR3. Germline-derived CDR1 and CDR2 are SGHRS and YFSETQ. Trimming removed 7 bases from V and 6 bases from J, with 7 bases in between. CDR3 nucleotides: TGCGCCAGCCATTTTTCCGGGGAGCTGTTTTTT. Encoded protein: CASHFSGELFF.

The chain couples TRBV7-8 to TRBJ2-7, with D perhaps TRBD1 (5 bases). The CDR3 has 13 amino acids. The V end was cut by 2 bases, the J end by 2 bases, with 7 bases between. The germline gives CDR1 SGHVS, CDR2 FQNEAQ. The CDR3 reads CASSLLGAYEQYF. CDR3 bases: TGTGCCAGCAGCTTACTAGGGGCCTACGAGCAGTACTTC.

The chain uses TRBV5-1 and TRBJ2-7, with 7 bases fitting TRBD2. Germline-derived CDR1 and CDR2 are SGHRS and YFSETQ. J was trimmed by 0 bases and V by 2 bases; bases with no gene match: 5. The CDR3 has 15 residues. The CDR3 spells CASSFSGYSSYEQYF. DNA of the CDR3: TGCGCCAGCAGCTTTAGCGGGTACAGCTCCTACGAGCAGTACTTC.

The rearrangement joins TRBV9 to TRBJ2-3; TRBD2 agrees at 13 bases. V lost 2 bases to trimming and J lost 4 bases; unmatched junction nucleotides: 4. Germline V CDR1 and CDR2: SGDLS, YYNGEE. The CDR3 loop spans 16 amino acids. The CDR3 DNA sequence: TGTGCCAGCAGCGTCGGACTAGCGGGAGTGGCAGATACGCAGTATTTT. This gives the protein CASSVGLAGVADTQYF.

The chain couples TRBV27 to TRBJ2-1; the D is unclear. The V end was cut by 1 base, the J end by 7 bases, with 8 bases between. Germline V gene data show CDR1 as MNHEY and CDR2 as SMNVEV (reference sequence). CDR3 length: 13 amino acids. The CDR3 DNA sequence: TGTGCCAGCAGTTTATTTTCCGCAAATGAGCAGTTCTTC. Translating gives CASSLFSANEQFF.

The V call is TRBV11-2, the J call TRBJ2-7, with TRBD2 as a possible D gene (6 bases). Trimming cost V 2 bases and J 7 bases, with 12 bases left between them. This CDR3 has 13 residues. CDR1 SGHAT and CDR2 FQNNGV come from the germline V gene. The CDR3: CASSLLEGPEQYF. The CDR3 region has the DNA TGTGCCAGCAGCTTACTGGAGGGCCCTGAGCAGTACTTC.

DNA of the CDR3: TGTGCCAGCAGCCAAGAGGCCGGGGGACTAGTTGTTGAGCAGTTCTTC. It is translated as CASSQEAGGLVVEQFF. This rearrangement joins TRBV4-2 to TRBJ2-1, with 8 bases fitting TRBD2. The CDR3 consists of 16 residues. The trim removed 0 bases at V and 9 bases at J, leaving 10 bases unmatched. The germline gives CDR1 LGHNA, CDR2 YNFKEQ.

J is TRBJ2-6 and V is TRBV4-3, with D tentatively TRBD1 (5 bases). The CDR3 covers 15 residues. Germline CDR1 LGHNA, CDR2 YSLEER. With 2 bases removed from V and 4 bases from J, the gap between germline ends came to 9 bases. The CDR3 spells CASSQKGSGANVLTF. For the CDR3, the DNA is TGCGCCAGCAGCCAAAAGGGGTCGGGGGCCAACGTCCTGACTTTC.

This chain uses TRBV27 with TRBJ2-7; D is undetermined. CDR3 length equals 13 residues. Trimming took 1 base from V and 3 from J, leaving 7 bases between them. Germline V CDR1 and CDR2: MNHEY, SMNVEV (reference sequence). CDR3 protein: CASSLWGNYEQYF. The CDR3 nucleotides are TGTGCCAGCAGTTTATGGGGTAACTACGAGCAGTACTTC.

The chain recombines TRBV19 with TRBJ2-1; unclear D gene. Trimming took off 7 bases at V and 0 bases at J, with 7 bases between the two ends. Per the germline V gene, CDR1 is LNHDA and CDR2 is SQIVND (reference sequence). CDR3 size: 13 residues. For the CDR3, the DNA is TGTGCCAGTACCACGGGCTCCTACAATGAGCAGTTCTTC. Translation: CASTTGSYNEQFF.

The gene calls are TRBV5-1 and TRBJ2-5; TRBD1 agrees at 8 bases. This CDR3 is 16 amino acids long. V was pared by 0 bases and J by 6 bases, with 10 bases of the junction left unmatched. The germline CDR1 and CDR2 sequences are SGHRS and YFSETQ. The CDR3 nucleotides read TGCGCCAGCAGCTTGGACGCCCAGGGGGCGGGAAAGACCCAGTACTTC. Translation: CASSLDAQGAGKTQYF.

The rearrangement links TRBV27 to TRBJ2-7, with D unclear. Germline loops: CDR1 MNHEY, CDR2 SMNVEV (reference sequence). The CDR3 totals 13 residues. V lost 2 bases and J 3 bases, leaving 8 bases between the germline ends. The CDR3 nucleotides read TGTGCCAGCAGTTTAGGTCAACTCTACGAGCAGTACTTC. Its protein product is CASSLGQLYEQYF.

V is TRBV7-9 and J is TRBJ2-1; D might be TRBD2 (6 bases). V lost 5 bases to trimming and J lost 5 bases, with 22 bases between them. This CDR3 is 17 amino acids long. CDR1 and CDR2 from the germline V gene are SEHNR and FQNEAQ (reference sequence). The CDR3 protein is CASSPSRVAGKNNEQFF. As DNA, the CDR3 is TGTGCCAGCAGCCCCAGTCGGGTTGCGGGAAAAAACAATGAGCAGTTCTTC.

CDR3 protein: CASSMRGNQPQHF. CDR3 sequence (DNA): TGTGCCAGTAGTATGAGGGGGAATCAGCCCCAGCATTTT. The chain carries TRBV19 and TRBJ1-5; D is possibly TRBD1 (6 bases). CDR1 and CDR2 from the germline V gene are LNHDA and SQIVND (reference sequence). Trimming removed 3 bases at V and 4 bases at J, with 7 bases between. This CDR3 contains 13 residues.